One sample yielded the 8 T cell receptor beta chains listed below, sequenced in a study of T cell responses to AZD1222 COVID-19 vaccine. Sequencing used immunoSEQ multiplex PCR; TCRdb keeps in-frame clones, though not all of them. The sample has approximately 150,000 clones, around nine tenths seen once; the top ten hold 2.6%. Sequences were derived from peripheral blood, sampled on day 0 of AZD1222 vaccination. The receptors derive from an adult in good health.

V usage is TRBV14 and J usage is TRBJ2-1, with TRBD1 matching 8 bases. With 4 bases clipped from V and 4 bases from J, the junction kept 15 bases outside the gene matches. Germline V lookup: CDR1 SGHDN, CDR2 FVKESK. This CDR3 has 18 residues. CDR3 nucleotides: TGTGCCAGCAGCCCCGTGACAGGGGTTGGGCAGGGTTACAATGAGCAGTTCTTC. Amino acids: CASSPVTGVGQGYNEQFF.

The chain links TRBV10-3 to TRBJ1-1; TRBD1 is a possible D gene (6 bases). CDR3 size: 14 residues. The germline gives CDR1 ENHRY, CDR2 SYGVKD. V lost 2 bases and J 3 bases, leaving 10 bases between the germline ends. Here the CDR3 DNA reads TGTGCCATCAGTGAGGAGGGGGTTGACACTGAAGCTTTCTTT. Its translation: CAISEEGVDTEAFF.

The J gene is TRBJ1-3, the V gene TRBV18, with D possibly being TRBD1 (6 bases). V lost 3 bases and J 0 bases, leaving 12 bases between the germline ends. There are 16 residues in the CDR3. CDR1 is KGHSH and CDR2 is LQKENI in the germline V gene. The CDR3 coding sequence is TGTGCCAGCTCACCCCCGGGCAGGGGCTCTGGAAACACCATATATTTT. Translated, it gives CASSPPGRGSGNTIYF.

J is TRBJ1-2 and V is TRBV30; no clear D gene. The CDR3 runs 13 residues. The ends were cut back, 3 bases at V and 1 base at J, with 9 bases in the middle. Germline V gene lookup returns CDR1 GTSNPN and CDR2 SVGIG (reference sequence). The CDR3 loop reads CAWSPEINYGYTF. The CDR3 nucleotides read TGTGCCTGGAGCCCGGAAATTAACTATGGCTACACCTTC.

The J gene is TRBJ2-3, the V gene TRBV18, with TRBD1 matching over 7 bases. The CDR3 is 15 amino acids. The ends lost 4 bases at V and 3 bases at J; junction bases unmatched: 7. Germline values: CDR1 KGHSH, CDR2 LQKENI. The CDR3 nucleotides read TGTGCCAGCTCACGGGACAGTCGGGATACAGATACGCAGTATTTT. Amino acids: CASSRDSRDTDTQYF. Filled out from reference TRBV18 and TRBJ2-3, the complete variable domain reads NAGVMQNPRHLVRRRGQEARLRCSPMKGHSHVYWYRQLPEEGLKFMVYLQKENIIDESGMPKERFSAEFPKEGPSILRIQQVVRGDSAAYFCASSRDSRDTDTQYFGPGTRLTVL.

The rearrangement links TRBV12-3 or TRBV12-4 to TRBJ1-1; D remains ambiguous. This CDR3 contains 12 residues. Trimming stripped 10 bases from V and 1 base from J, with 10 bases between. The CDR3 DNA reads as TGTGCCATCAACGGGCAGAACACTGAAGCTTTCTTT. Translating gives CAINGQNTEAFF.

DNA for the CDR3: TGCGCCAGCAGCCCGGCAGGAGGGGGCTGGGCAGATACGCAGTATTTT. The encoded protein is CASSPAGGGWADTQYF. V and J are TRBV5-1 and TRBJ2-3; TRBD1 might be the D (7 bases). This CDR3 is built from 16 residues. V was shortened by 4 bases and J by 4 bases, with 19 bases between the two germline ends. Germline CDR1 reads SGHRS; CDR2 reads YFSETQ.

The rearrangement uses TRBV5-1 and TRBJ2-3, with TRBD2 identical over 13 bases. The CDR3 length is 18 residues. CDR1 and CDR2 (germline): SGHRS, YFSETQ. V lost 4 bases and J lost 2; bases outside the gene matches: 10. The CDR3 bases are TGCGCCAGCAGCGCAATGGGACTAGCGGGGATCCTCACAGATACGCAGTATTTT. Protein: CASSAMGLAGILTDTQYF.